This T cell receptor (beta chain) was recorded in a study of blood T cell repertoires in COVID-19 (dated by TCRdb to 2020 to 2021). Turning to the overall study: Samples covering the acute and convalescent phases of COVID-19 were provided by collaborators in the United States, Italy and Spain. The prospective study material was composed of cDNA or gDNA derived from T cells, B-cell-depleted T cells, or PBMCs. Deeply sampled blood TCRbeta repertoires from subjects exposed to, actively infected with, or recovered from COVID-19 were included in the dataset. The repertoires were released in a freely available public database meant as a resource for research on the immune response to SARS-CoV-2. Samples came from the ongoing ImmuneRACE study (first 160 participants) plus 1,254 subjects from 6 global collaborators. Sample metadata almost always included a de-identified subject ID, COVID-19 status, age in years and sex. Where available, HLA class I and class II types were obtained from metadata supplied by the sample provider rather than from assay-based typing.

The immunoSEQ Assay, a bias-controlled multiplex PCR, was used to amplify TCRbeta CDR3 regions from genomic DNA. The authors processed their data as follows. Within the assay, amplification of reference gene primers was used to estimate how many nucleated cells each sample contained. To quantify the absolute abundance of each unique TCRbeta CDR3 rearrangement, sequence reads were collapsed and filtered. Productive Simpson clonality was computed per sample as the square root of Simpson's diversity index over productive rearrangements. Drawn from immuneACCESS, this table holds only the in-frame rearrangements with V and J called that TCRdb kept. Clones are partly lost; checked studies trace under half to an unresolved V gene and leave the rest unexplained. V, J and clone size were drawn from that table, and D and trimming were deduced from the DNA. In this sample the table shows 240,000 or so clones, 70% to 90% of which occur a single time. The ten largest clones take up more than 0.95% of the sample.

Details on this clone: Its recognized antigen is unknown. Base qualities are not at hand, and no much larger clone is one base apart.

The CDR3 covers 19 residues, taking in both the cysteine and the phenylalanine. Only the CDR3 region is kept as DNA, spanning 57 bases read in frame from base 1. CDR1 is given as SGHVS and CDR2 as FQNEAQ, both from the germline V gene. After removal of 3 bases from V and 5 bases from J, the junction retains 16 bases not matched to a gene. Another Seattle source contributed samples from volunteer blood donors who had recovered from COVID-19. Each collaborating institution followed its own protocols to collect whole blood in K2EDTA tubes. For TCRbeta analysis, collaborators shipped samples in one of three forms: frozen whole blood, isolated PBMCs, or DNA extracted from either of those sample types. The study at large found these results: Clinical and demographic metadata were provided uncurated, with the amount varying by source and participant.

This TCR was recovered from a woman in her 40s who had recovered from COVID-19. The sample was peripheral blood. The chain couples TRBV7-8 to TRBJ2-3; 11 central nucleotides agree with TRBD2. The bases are TGTGCCAGCAGCTTGTGGGTGGCCGGGACTAGCGGTCCCGAAGATACGCAGTATTTT. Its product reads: CASSLWVAGTSGPEDTQYF.